These 23 T cell receptor beta chains originate from one sample sequenced in a study of response to subunit inactivated influenza vaccine. TCRdb re-analysed the RT-PCR reads in MiXCR, keeping a single row per CDR3 protein. The data hold 800,000 to 1,000,000 distinct CDR3 sequences, with less than 25% observed a single time. The material was PBMCs from blood, obtained about 5 days after vaccination. The receptors were gathered from a man aged 45-65 years who received an inactivated influenza vaccine.

The chain couples TRBV6-1 to TRBJ2-3; 7 bases align to TRBD1. CDR3 length: 16 residues. The germline CDR1 and CDR2 sequences are MNHNS and SASEGT. V gave up 6 bases and J gave up 0 bases; unmatched junction bases: 9. CDR3 nucleotides: TGTGCCAGCAGGGGGGCCGGGACAGTTAGCACAGATACGCAGTATTTT. Encoded protein: CASRGAGTVSTDTQYF.

The chain recombines TRBV7-9 with TRBJ2-7, with D possibly matching TRBD2 (6 bases). The CDR3 is 11 residues long. Germline V CDR1 and CDR2: SEHNR, FQNEAQ (reference sequence). V dropped 9 bases and J dropped 5 bases, with 11 bases sitting between them. The CDR3, as DNA: TGTGCCAGTTCCGGGAGCCACGAGCAGTACTTC. It codes for CASSGSHEQYF.

The chain uses TRBV20-1 and TRBJ2-7; D gene uncertain. The CDR3 sequence is 13 residues long. V gave up 3 bases and J gave up 4 bases, with 13 bases separating them. Germline-derived CDR1 and CDR2 are DFQATT and SNEGSKA (reference sequence). The CDR3: CSASQKLAYEQYF. As DNA, the CDR3 is TGCAGTGCTAGTCAGAAGTTGGCTTACGAGCAGTACTTC.

This chain joins TRBV11-3 and TRBJ1-5, with D possibly being TRBD1 (5 bases). V shed 5 bases and J shed 1 base, with 12 bases lying between them. The CDR3 contains 15 residues. Germline V gives CDR1 SGHNT, CDR2 YENEEA. CDR3 bases: TGTGCCAGCAGCGAGGAGGGGCCGAGCAATCAGCCCCAGCATTTT. It encodes CASSEEGPSNQPQHF.

V is TRBV5-8 and J is TRBJ2-3, with TRBD1 as a possible D gene (5 bases). The length of the CDR3 is 13 residues. With 4 bases removed from V and 5 bases from J, the gap between germline ends came to 11 bases. Germline CDR1 and CDR2: SGHTS and YDEGEE. The CDR3 is CASSQSDRDTQYF. The CDR3 DNA follows: TGTGCCAGCAGCCAAAGTGACAGAGATACGCAGTATTTT.

The genes are TRBV7-2 and TRBJ2-1; TRBD2 agrees at 8 bases. The CDR3 is 15 amino acids. From germline, CDR1 is SGHTA and CDR2 FQGNSA. The J segment lost 8 bases and the V segment lost 3 bases, leaving 9 bases of the junction unmatched. The CDR3 region is CASSLGGLVADEQFF. CDR3 DNA: TGTGCCAGCAGCTTGGGGGGACTAGTAGCCGATGAGCAGTTCTTC.

The CDR3 region has the DNA TGTGCCAGCAGCTCGGGACACTTGGGGTCCAATGAGCAGTTCTTC. It codes for CASSSGHLGSNEQFF. The gene calls are TRBV9 and TRBJ2-1; a possible D gene is TRBD1 (6 bases). The ends were cut back, 4 bases at V and 6 bases at J, with 17 bases in the middle. The CDR3 is made up of 15 amino acids. Germline CDR1 and CDR2: SGDLS and YYNGEE.

This chain uses TRBV7-6 with TRBJ2-6, with 9 positions matching TRBD2. CDR1 is SGHVS and CDR2 is FNYEAQ in the germline V gene. V shed 1 base, J shed 0 bases, and the junction held 4 bases outside the gene matches. The CDR3 covers 18 residues. CDR3 protein: CASSLELAGDSGANVLTF. The CDR3 bases are TGTGCCAGCAGCTTAGAGTTAGCGGGGGACTCTGGGGCCAACGTCCTGACTTTC.

The J gene is TRBJ2-3, the V gene TRBV7-2; no firm D call. V was shortened by 2 bases and J by 2 bases, with 11 bases between the two germline ends. This CDR3 region has 15 residues. The germline V gene encodes CDR1 SGHTA and CDR2 FQGNSA. This CDR3 reads CASSLRWADTDTQYF. In DNA form, the CDR3 reads TGTGCCAGCAGCTTACGTTGGGCGGACACAGATACGCAGTATTTT. The variable domain in full, with the rest retrieved from reference TRBV7-2 and TRBJ2-3, is GAGVSQSPSNKVTEKGKDVELRCDPISGHTALYWYRQSLGQGLEFLIYFQGNSAPDKSGLPSDRFSAERTGGSVSTLTIQRTQQEDSAVYLCASSLRWADTDTQYFGPGTRLTVL.

The sample holds a few counts of this clonotype. The CDR3 loop is CSARDPRGPVAFF. The CDR3 region has the DNA TGCAGTGCTAGAGACCCCCGGGGCCCAGTGGCTTTCTTT. The J gene is TRBJ1-1, the V gene TRBV20-1, with D maybe TRBD1 (5 bases). This CDR3 is built from 13 residues. The germline gives CDR1 DFQATT, CDR2 SNEGSKA (reference sequence). Trimming took 0 bases from V and 11 from J, leaving 16 bases between them.

This clonotype was observed a few times. The V gene is TRBV11-2, the J gene TRBJ2-5; no reliable D call. The CDR3 consists of 15 residues. The V and J ends lost 0 bases and 3 bases respectively, with 11 bases between them. Germline CDR1 is SGHAT and CDR2 is FQNNGV. The DNA of the CDR3 is TGTGCCAGCAGCTTAGATCTACCTCAGGAAGAGACCCAGTACTTC. Its protein is CASSLDLPQEETQYF.

The chain recombines TRBV5-1 with TRBJ2-3; D might be TRBD1 or TRBD2, each matching 6 bases. V was pared by 0 bases and J by 4 bases, with 15 bases between. This CDR3 is built from 16 residues. The germline V gene has CDR1 SGHRS and CDR2 YFSETQ. This chain's CDR3 is CASSLAGPGEADTQYF. The DNA for the CDR3 is TGCGCCAGCAGCTTGGCGGGTCCAGGGGAGGCAGATACGCAGTATTTT.

This clonotype was observed a handful of times. DNA of the CDR3: TGTGCCAGCAGCGAGACAGCCGGGACAGGCTCAGGTATGGAAGCTTTCTTT. Translation: CASSETAGTGSGMEAFF. This sequence joins TRBV9 and TRBJ1-1; the match to TRBD1 covers 8 bases. J was trimmed by 8 bases and V by 3 bases; bases with no gene match: 18. From germline, CDR1 is SGDLS and CDR2 YYNGEE. The CDR3 is 17 amino acids.

The V gene is TRBV2, the J gene TRBJ2-5; no clear D. Trimming left V 7 bases short and J 1 base short, with 13 bases between. The CDR3 is 14 residues long. Per the germline V gene, CDR1 is SNHLY and CDR2 is FYNNEI. CDR3 sequence: CASNQLQTQETQYF. CDR3 DNA: TGTGCCAGCAATCAGCTTCAAACCCAAGAGACCCAGTACTTC.

The rearrangement uses TRBV28 and TRBJ2-6; D gene ambiguous. V was clipped by 4 bases and J by 0 bases, with 13 bases between them. This CDR3 is 17 amino acids long. CDR1 and CDR2 (germline): MDHEN, SYDVKM. CDR3 loop: CASSSPFTVSGANVLTF. For the CDR3, the DNA is TGTGCCAGCAGTTCACCCTTTACAGTCTCTGGGGCCAACGTCCTGACTTTC.

This clonotype was found a few times. The genes are TRBV4-2 and TRBJ2-7, with a tentative D call TRBD2 (7 bases). The CDR3 spans 15 residues. V was pared by 3 bases and J by 2 bases, with 14 bases between. Germline-derived CDR1 and CDR2 are LGHNA and YNFKEQ. The CDR3 coding sequence is TGTGCCAGCAGCCATGTGTTAGGGGGGGCCTACGAGCAGTACTTC. This sequence encodes CASSHVLGGAYEQYF.

The chain recombines TRBV9 with TRBJ2-1; TRBD2 agrees at 8 bases. V gave up 0 bases and J gave up 7 bases; unmatched junction bases: 6. This CDR3 has 15 amino acids. Germline assignment: CDR1 SGDLS and CDR2 YYNGEE. For the CDR3, the DNA is TGTGCCAGCAGCGTAGGGAGCGGGGGAACTAATGAGCAGTTCTTC. Translating gives CASSVGSGGTNEQFF.

V gene TRBV4-1 combines with J gene TRBJ2-6, with 8 bases that match TRBD1. The J segment lost 2 bases and the V segment lost 0 bases, leaving 6 bases of the junction unmatched. The germline gives CDR1 MGHRA, CDR2 YSYEKL. The CDR3 loop spans 18 amino acids. The CDR3 region is CASSQDRTGWTGANVLTF. For the CDR3, the DNA is TGCGCCAGCAGCCAAGACAGGACAGGGTGGACTGGGGCCAACGTCCTGACTTTC.

This chain uses TRBV6-2 or TRBV6-3 with TRBJ2-5; maybe TRBD1 (6 bases). This CDR3 region has 14 residues. Trimming removed 2 bases at V and 4 bases at J, with 11 bases between. Germline loops: CDR1 MNHEY, CDR2 SVGEGT. The CDR3 DNA reads as TGTGCCAGCAGTTACAGCTGGGGGCCAGAGACCCAGTACTTC. This codes for CASSYSWGPETQYF.

A few counts support this clonotype. V and J are TRBV25-1 and TRBJ2-1, with 9 bases lining up with TRBD2. CDR3 length: 14 amino acids. The V and J ends lost 10 bases and 6 bases, in that order; junction bases with no gene match: 10. Germline-derived CDR1 and CDR2 are MGHDK and SYGVNS. The DNA of the CDR3 is TGTGCCACCTCCAGAGGCGGGGGGGCCAATGAGCAGTTCTTC. Translated, it gives CATSRGGGANEQFF.

This sequence joins TRBV5-5 and TRBJ2-1; 9 bases agree with TRBD2. J gave up 5 bases and V 4 bases, and 7 bases lay outside the gene matches. CDR3 size: 15 residues. Looked up from germline, CDR1 is SGHKS and CDR2 is YYEKEE (reference sequence). The CDR3 loop reads CASSGAGTSNNEQFF. CDR3 DNA sequence: TGTGCCAGCAGCGGGGCCGGGACTAGCAACAATGAGCAGTTCTTC. Based on the CDR3 plus reference TRBV5-5 and TRBJ2-1, the full variable domain is DAGVTQSPTHLIKTRGQQVTLRCSPISGHKSVSWYQQVLGQGPQFIFQYYEKEERGRGNFPDRFSARQFPNYSSELNVNALLLGDSALYLCASSGAGTSNNEQFFGPGTRLTVL.

The chain carries TRBV10-1 and TRBJ2-3, with D perhaps matching TRBD1 or TRBD2 (6 bases each). CDR3 size: 17 residues. The V end was cut by 3 bases, the J end by 1 base, with 17 bases between. Germline V lookup: CDR1 WNHNN, CDR2 SYGVQD (reference sequence). The CDR3 is CASSDPRGLRRTDTQYF. The CDR3 DNA sequence: TGCGCCAGCAGTGACCCCCGGGGGCTACGTCGCACAGATACGCAGTATTTT.

This clonotype was seen a handful of times. The CDR3 nucleotides are TGTGCCACTCAAAGGACAGGGGAAAAGACCCAGTACTTC. Translating it yields CATQRTGEKTQYF. The chain employs TRBV7-2 and TRBJ2-5, with 9 bases fitting TRBD1. V gave up 10 bases and J gave up 6 bases; unmatched junction bases: 9. The CDR3 has 13 residues. The germline V gene has CDR1 SGHTA and CDR2 FQGNSA.